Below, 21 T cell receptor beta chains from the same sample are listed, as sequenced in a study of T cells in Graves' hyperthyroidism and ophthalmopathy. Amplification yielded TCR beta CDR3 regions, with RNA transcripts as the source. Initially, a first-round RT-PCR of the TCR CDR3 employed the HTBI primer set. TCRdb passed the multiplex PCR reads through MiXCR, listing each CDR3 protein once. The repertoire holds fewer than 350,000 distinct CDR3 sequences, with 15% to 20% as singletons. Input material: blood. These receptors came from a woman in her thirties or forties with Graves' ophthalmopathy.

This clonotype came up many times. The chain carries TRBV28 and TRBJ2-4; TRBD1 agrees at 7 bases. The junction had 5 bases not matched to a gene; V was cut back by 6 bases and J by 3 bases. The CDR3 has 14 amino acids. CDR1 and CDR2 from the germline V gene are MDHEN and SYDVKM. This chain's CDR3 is CASSQTGNKNIQYF. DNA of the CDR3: TGTGCCAGCAGCCAGACAGGGAACAAAAACATTCAGTACTTC.

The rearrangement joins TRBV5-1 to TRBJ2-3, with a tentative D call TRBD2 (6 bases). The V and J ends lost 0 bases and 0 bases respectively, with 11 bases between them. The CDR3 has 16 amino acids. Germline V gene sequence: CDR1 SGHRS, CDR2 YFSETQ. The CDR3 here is CASSLGKGTSTDTQYF. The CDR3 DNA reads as TGCGCCAGCAGCTTGGGGAAGGGGACTAGCACAGATACGCAGTATTTT. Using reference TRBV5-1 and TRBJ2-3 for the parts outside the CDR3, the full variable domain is KAGVTQTPRYLIKTRGQQVTLSCSPISGHRSVSWYQQTPGQGLQFLFEYFSETQRNKGNFPGRFSGRQFSNSRSEMNVSTLELGDSALYLCASSLGKGTSTDTQYFGPGTRLTVL.

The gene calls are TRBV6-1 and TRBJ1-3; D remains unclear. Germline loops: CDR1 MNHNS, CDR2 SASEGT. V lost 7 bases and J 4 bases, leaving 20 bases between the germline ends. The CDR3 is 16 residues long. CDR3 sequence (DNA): TGTGCCAGCAAGGAGGTCCCCGCGGGAGCCGGAAACACCATATATTTT. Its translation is CASKEVPAGAGNTIYF.

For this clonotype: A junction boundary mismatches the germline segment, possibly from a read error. The CDR3 region has the DNA TGTGCTAGCAGCTTGACTAGCGGAGCCTACAATGAGCAGTTCTTC. Translation gives CASSLTSGAYNEQFF. This rearrangement joins TRBV11-2 to TRBJ2-1; TRBD2 matches 9 bases. The CDR3 covers 15 residues. The V gene's germline CDR1 is SGHAT and CDR2 FQNNGV.

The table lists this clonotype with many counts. CDR3 sequence (DNA): TGTGCCAGCAGACAGGGTTCCGGGGAGCTGTTTTTT. This translates into CASRQGSGELFF. V and J are TRBV12-3 or TRBV12-4 and TRBJ2-2; tentative D call: TRBD1 (6 bases). V was trimmed by 6 bases and J by 6 bases, leaving 8 bases between them. The CDR3 runs to 12 residues.

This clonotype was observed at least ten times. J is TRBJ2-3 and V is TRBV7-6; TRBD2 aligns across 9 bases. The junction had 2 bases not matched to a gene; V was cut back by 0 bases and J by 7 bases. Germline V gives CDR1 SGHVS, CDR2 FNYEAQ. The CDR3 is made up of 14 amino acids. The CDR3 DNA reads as TGTGCCAGCAGCTTAGCAGCGGGAGGAAATACGCAGTATTTT. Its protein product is CASSLAAGGNTQYF.

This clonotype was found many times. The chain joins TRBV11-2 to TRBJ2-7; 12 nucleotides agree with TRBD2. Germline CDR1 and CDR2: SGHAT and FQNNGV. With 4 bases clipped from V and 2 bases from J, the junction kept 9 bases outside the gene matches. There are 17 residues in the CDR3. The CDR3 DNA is TGTGCCAGCAGCTCTGGGACTAGCGGGCCTTCCCCCTACGAGCAGTACTTC. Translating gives CASSSGTSGPSPYEQYF.

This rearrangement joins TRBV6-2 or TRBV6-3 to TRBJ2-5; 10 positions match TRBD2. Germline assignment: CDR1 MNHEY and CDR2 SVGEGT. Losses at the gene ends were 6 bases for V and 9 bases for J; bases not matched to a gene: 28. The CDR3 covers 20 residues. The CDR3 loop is CASSPLTPVSGRAYMEAQYF. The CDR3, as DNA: TGTGCCAGCAGCCCTCTAACCCCCGTCAGCGGGAGGGCCTATATGGAGGCCCAGTACTTC.

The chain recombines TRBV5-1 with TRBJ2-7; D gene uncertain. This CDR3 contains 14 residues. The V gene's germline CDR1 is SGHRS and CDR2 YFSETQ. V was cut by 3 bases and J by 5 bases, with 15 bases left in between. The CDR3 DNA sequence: TGCGCCAGCAGCTCAAGGACCTTCTTGGACGAGCAGTACTTC. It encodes CASSSRTFLDEQYF.

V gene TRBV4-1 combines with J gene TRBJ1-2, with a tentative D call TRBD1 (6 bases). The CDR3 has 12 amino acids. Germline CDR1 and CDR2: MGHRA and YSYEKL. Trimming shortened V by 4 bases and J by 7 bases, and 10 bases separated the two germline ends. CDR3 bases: TGCGCCAGCAGCCCCGGGACACGTGGCTACACCTTC. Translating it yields CASSPGTRGYTF.

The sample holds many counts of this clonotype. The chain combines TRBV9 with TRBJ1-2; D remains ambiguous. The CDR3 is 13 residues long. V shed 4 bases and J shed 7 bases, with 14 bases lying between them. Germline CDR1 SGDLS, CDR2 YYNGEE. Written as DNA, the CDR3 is TGTGCCAGCAGCCTGCGTCCCGAGGGTGGCTACACCTTC. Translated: CASSLRPEGGYTF.

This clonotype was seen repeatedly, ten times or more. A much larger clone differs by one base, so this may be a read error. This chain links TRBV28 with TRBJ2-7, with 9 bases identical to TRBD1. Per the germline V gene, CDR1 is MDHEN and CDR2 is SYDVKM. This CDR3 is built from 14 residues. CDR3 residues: CASSYRGRVSEQCF. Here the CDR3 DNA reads TGTGCCAGCAGCTACAGGGGGCGCGTCTCCGAGCAGTGCTTC.

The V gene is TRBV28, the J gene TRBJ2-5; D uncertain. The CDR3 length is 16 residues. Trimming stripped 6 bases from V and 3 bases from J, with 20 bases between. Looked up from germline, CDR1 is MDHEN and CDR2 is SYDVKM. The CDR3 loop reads CASSWGFRAGEETQYF. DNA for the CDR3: TGTGCCAGCAGCTGGGGTTTTCGGGCAGGAGAAGAGACCCAGTACTTC.

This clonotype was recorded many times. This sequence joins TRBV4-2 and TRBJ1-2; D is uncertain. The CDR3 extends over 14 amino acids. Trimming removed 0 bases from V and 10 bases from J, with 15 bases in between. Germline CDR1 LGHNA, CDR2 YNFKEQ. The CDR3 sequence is CASSQDHRSKIYTF. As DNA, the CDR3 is TGTGCCAGCAGCCAAGATCACAGATCGAAGATCTACACCTTC.

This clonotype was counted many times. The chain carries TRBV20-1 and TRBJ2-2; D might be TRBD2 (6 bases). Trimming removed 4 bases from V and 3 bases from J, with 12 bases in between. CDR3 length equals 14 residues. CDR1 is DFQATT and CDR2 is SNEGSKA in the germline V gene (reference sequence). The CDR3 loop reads CSATGTAYTGELFF. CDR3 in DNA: TGCAGTGCTACTGGGACTGCGTACACCGGGGAGCTGTTTTTT.

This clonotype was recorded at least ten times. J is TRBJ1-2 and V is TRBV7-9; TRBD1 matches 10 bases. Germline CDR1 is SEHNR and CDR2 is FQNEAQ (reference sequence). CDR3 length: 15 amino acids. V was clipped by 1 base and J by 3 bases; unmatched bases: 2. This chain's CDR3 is CASSLETGGDYGYTF. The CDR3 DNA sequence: TGTGCCAGCAGCTTAGAGACAGGGGGCGACTATGGCTACACCTTC.

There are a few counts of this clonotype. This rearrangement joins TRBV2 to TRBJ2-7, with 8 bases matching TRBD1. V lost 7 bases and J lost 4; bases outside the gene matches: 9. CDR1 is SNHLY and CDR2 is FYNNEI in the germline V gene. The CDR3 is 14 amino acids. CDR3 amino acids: CASTPGQVIYEQYF. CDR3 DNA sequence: TGTGCCAGCACCCCGGGACAGGTGATATACGAGCAGTACTTC.

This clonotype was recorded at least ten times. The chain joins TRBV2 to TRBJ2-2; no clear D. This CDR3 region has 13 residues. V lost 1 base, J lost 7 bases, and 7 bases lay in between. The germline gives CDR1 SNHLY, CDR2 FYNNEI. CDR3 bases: TGTGCCAGCAGTGAAGGAGTCTTCGGGGAGCTGTTTTTT. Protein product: CASSEGVFGELFF.

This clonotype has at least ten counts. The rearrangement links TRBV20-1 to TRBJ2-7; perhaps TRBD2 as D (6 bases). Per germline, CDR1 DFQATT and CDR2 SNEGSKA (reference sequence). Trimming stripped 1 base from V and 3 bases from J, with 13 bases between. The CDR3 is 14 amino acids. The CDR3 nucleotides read TGCAGTGCTAGAGGACTAGGTGGTGACTACGAGCAGTACTTC. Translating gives CSARGLGGDYEQYF.

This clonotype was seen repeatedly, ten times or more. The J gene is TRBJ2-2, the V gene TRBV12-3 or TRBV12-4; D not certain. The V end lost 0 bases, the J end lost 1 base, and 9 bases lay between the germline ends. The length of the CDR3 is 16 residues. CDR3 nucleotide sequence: TGTGCCAGCAGTTTAGCGTTGGCAGGGAACACCGGGGAGCTGTTTTTT. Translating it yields CASSLALAGNTGELFF.

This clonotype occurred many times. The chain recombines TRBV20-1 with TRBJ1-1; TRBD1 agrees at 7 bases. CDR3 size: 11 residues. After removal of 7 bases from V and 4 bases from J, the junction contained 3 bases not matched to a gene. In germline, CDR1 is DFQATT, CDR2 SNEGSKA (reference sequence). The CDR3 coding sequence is TGCAGTGTCGGGACAGCCACTGAAGCTTTCTTT. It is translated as CSVGTATEAFF.